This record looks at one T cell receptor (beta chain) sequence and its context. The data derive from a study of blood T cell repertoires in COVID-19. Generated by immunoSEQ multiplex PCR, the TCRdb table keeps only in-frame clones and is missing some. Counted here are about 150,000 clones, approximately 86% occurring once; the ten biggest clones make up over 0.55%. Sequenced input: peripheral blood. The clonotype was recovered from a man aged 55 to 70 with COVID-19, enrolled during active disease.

The CDR3 is CASNLGVRTEAFF. The CDR3 DNA is TGTGCCAGCAACCTAGGGGTGAGAACTGAAGCTTTCTTT. V and J are TRBV11-2 and TRBJ1-1, with a possible D match to TRBD1 (5 bases). Germline V gene lookup returns CDR1 SGHAT and CDR2 FQNNGV. The CDR3 is 13 amino acids. Between the trimmed V and J ends, which lost 7 bases and 5 bases, there was a span of 14 bases.